A selection of T cell receptor beta chains follows, all from one sample in a study of OX40 agonist ivuxolimab in advanced cancers. Clones were sequenced by immunoSEQ multiplex PCR, and TCRdb holds only the in-frame ones, with some missing. The sample includes approximately 61,000 clones, 75% to 90% of them seen just once. The source was CD4+ or CD8+ T cells sorted from blood, collected in a trial of the OX40 agonist ivuxolimab. The receptor set was obtained from an adult with an advanced solid tumor such as melanoma, head and neck, liver or kidney cancer. Each CDR3 is given with its conserved first and last residue. A D gene is named only where the DNA matches it firmly. Only part of the rows carry a size: once, few, many, or a class if the clone is expanded.

TRBJ2-7,once,-,TRBV27,CASSLGHLFEQYF,TGTGCCAGCAGCTTGGGCCATCTTTTTGAGCAGTACTTC
TRBJ2-7,once,-,TRBV27,CASSFSGSIYEQYF,TGTGCCAGCAGTTTTTCAGGGAGTATCTACGAGCAGTACTTC
TRBJ2-7,-,TRBD2,TRBV27,CASSAGTSGGGEQYF,TGTGCCAGTTCCGCTGGGACTAGCGGTGGAGGCGAGCAGTACTTC
TRBJ1-3,-,TRBD1,TRBV11-1,CASSARTGHNTIYF,TGTGCCAGCAGCGCCCGGACAGGGCATAACACCATATATTTT
TRBJ2-7,-,TRBD2,TRBV11-2,CASSLGGGYEQYF,TGTGCCAGCAGCCTGGGGGGGGGCTACGAGCAGTACTTC
TRBJ2-7,-,TRBD2,TRBV4-2,CASSRGLAGVGSYEQYF,TGTGCCAGCAGCCGGGGACTAGCGGGAGTAGGTTCCTACGAGCAGTACTTC
TRBJ2-1,-,-,TRBV7-3,CASSLDGNTYNEQFF,TGTGCCAGCAGCTTAGATGGTAATACCTACAATGAGCAGTTCTTC
TRBJ2-7,-,-,TRBV9,CASSVGGGGYEQYF,TGTGCCAGCAGCGTAGGGGGCGGTGGCTACGAGCAGTACTTC
TRBJ1-4,-,-,TRBV9,CASSDTGTTTNEKLFF,TGTGCCAGCAGCGACACAGGGACTACAACTAATGAAAAACTGTTTTTT
TRBJ2-5,-,TRBD2,TRBV13,CASSTTSGIQETQYF,TGTGCCAGCAGCACGACTAGCGGAATTCAAGAGACCCAGTACTTC
TRBJ1-6,few,-,TRBV11-2,CASTFGVSSYNSPLHF,TGTGCCAGCACTTTTGGGGTCAGCTCCTATAATTCACCCCTCCACTTT
TRBJ2-1,-,TRBD2,TRBV27,CASSPRLAGEGMGEQFF,TGTGCCAGCAGTCCGCGACTAGCGGGAGAGGGAATGGGTGAGCAGTTCTTC
TRBJ1-5,-,-,TRBV15,CATSRDRDSNQPQHF,TGTGCCACCAGCAGAGACAGGGATAGCAATCAGCCCCAGCATTTT
TRBJ2-7,-,-,TRBV27,CASSLRQEVYEQYF,TGTGCCAGCAGTTTACGGCAGGAAGTCTACGAGCAGTACTTC
TRBJ2-7,-,-,TRBV11-2,CASSLVGGAHEQYF,TGTGCCAGCAGCTTAGTGGGGGGGGCCCACGAGCAGTACTTC